The entry below gives a single T cell receptor beta chain sequence along with its context. Its antigen target is currently unknown. No quality values exist for individual bases; no much larger clone is one base distant. The data derive from a study of blood T cell repertoires in COVID-19 (dated by TCRdb to 2018 to 2021). Notes on the research overall: Collaborator samples came from the United States, Italy and Spain and covered acute and convalescent phases of COVID-19. The material from the prospective study consisted of cDNA or gDNA derived from T cells, B-cell-depleted T cells, or PBMCs. The dataset comprised deeply sampled blood TCRbeta repertoires from subjects exposed to, actively infected with, or recovered from COVID-19. The repertoires were released in a freely available public database meant as a resource for research on the immune response to SARS-CoV-2. Samples were obtained from the ongoing ImmuneRACE study (first 160 participants) and from about 1,300 subjects provided by 6 global collaborators. The sample metadata nearly always contained a de-identified subject ID, COVID-19 status, age in years and sex. Where available, HLA class I and class II types were taken from metadata supplied by the sample provider and were not determined by assay-based typing.

Cut back by 7 bases and 2 bases, the V and J ends lie 20 bases apart. The CDR3 starts with the cysteine, ends with the phenylalanine, and has 16 residues. The read is trimmed to its CDR3 DNA, 48 bases read in frame from base 1. CDR1 MDHEN and CDR2 SYDVKM were looked up in the germline V gene. The immunoSEQ Assay, a bias-controlled multiplex PCR, was used to amplify TCRbeta CDR3 regions from genomic DNA. Under the source paper's analysis protocol: The number of nucleated cells in each sample was estimated from the amplification of reference gene primers within the assay. Sequence reads were collapsed and filtered to measure the absolute abundance of every unique TCRbeta CDR3 rearrangement. Productive Simpson clonality was computed per sample as the square root of Simpson's diversity index over productive rearrangements. Here the immuneACCESS table is served through TCRdb, limited to in-frame sequences with V and J called. Missing clones are a known gap in these copies; in checked studies unresolved V genes cover under half, and the rest lacks a known reason. That table furnishes V, J and clone size, whereas the DNA furnished D and trimming. Across this sample there are approximately 390,000 clones, with around 87% seen only once. The ten largest clones add up to about 2.3% of the sample.

The paper as a whole reports these results and caveats: The quantity of clinical and demographic metadata differed by source and by participant and was supplied without curation.

One collaborating source in Seattle enrolled patients while the patients were actively infected and followed the patients over time throughout the course of disease. Collaborating institutions collected whole blood in K2EDTA tubes following their own protocols. For TCRbeta analysis, collaborators shipped samples in one of three forms: frozen whole blood, isolated PBMCs, or DNA extracted from either of those sample types. Source material: peripheral blood. This TCR was recovered from an older woman with COVID-19, enrolled during active disease. The receptor chain draws on TRBV28 and TRBJ1-1; the D gene lacks a confident call. The CDR3 corresponds to CASTQTRGPRNTEAFF. The DNA sequence reads TGTGCCAGCACCCAGACGAGAGGCCCAAGAAACACTGAAGCTTTCTTT.